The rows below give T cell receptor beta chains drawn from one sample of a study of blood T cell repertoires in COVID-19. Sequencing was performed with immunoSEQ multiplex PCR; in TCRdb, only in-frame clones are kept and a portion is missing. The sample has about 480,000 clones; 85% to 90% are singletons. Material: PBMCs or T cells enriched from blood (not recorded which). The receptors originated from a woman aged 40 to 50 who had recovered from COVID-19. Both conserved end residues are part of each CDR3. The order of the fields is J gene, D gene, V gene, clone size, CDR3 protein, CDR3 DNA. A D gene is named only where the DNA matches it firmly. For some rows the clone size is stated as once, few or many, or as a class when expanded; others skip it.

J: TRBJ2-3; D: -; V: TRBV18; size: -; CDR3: CASSPGQGLSDTQYF; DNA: TGTGCCAGCTCACCAGGGCAGGGATTATCAGATACGCAGTATTTT
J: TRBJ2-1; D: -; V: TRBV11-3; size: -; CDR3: CASSLGLVSYNEQFF; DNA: TGTGCCAGCAGCTTAGGTCTTGTCTCCTACAATGAGCAGTTCTTC
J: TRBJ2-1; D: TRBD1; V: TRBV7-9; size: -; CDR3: CASSLGQGASNEQFF; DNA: TGTGCCAGCAGCCTCGGACAGGGGGCATCAAATGAGCAGTTCTTC
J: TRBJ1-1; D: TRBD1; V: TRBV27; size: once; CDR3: CASGRTGAYTEAFF; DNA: TGTGCCAGCGGCCGGACAGGGGCATACACTGAAGCTTTCTTT
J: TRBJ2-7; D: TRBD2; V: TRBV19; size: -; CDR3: CASSISTSGFGYEQYF; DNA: TGTGCCAGTAGTATCAGTACTAGCGGGTTTGGTTACGAGCAGTACTTC
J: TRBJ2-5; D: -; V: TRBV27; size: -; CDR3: CASSFKESVQETQYF; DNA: TGTGCCAGCAGTTTTAAAGAGTCGGTCCAAGAGACCCAGTACTTC
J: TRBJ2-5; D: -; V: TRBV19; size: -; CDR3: CASSMSGGMETQYF; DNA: TGTGCCAGTAGTATGAGTGGCGGGATGGAGACCCAGTACTTC
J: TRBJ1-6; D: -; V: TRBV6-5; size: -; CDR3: CASSLDQPGSPLHF; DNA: TGTGCCAGCAGCCTCGACCAACCGGGTTCACCCCTCCACTTT
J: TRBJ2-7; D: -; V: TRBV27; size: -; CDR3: CASSSSDKSEQYF; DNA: TGTGCCAGCAGTTCATCGGACAAGAGCGAGCAGTACTTC
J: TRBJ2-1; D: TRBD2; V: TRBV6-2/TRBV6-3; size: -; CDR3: CASSSETSGRFNEQFF; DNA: TGTGCCAGCAGTTCCGAGACTAGCGGGAGGTTTAATGAGCAGTTCTTC
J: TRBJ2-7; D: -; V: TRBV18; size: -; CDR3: CASSQTTGTEQYF; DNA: TGTGCCAGCTCACAGACTACAGGGACGGAGCAGTACTTC
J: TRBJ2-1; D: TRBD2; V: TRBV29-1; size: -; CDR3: CSVVPGLADYNEQFF; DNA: TGCAGCGTCGTACCGGGACTAGCGGACTACAATGAGCAGTTCTTC
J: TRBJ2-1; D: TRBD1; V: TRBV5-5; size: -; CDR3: CASSSGTGDYNEQFF; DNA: TGTGCCAGCAGCTCCGGGACAGGGGATTACAATGAGCAGTTCTTC
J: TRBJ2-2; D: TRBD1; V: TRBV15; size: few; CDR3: CATSRGRDRGAGELFF; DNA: TGTGCCACCAGCAGAGGGCGGGACAGGGGCGCCGGGGAGCTGTTTTTT
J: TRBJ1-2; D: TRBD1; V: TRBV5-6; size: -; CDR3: CASSPPDRGTMGLTGGYTF; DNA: TGTGCCAGCAGCCCCCCGGACAGGGGAACGATGGGCCTCACTGGGGGCTACACCTTC
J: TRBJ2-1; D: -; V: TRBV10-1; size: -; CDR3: CASSEQTYNEQFF; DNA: TGCGCCAGCAGTGAACAGACCTACAATGAGCAGTTCTTC
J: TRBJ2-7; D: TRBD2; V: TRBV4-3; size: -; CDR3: CASSQGTSRATYEQYF; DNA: TGCGCCAGCAGCCAAGGGACTAGCCGCGCTACCTACGAGCAGTACTTC